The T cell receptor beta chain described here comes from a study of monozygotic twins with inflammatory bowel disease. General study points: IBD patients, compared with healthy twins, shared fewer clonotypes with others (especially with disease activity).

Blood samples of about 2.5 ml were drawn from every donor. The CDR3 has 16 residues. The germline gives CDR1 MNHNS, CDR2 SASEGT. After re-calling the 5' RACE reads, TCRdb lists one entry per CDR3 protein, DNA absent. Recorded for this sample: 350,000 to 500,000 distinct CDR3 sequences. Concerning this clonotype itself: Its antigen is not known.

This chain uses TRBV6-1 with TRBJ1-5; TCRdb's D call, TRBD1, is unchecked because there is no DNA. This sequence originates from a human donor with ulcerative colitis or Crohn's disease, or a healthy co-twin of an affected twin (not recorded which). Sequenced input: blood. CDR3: CASTRARAYSNQPQHF.